A selection of T cell receptor beta chains follows, all from one sample in a study of spatial heterogeneity in lung cancer. TCRdb reanalysed the 5' RACE reads using MiXCR and keeps one entry per CDR3 protein. Seen here are about 3,100 distinct CDR3 sequences, 9.2% observed once, and the top ten hold less than 40%. Sequenced material: lung tumor tissue, taken at surgery. The receptors were sampled from a male donor with early-stage non-small cell lung cancer. CDR3s include the opening cysteine and the closing phenylalanine or tryptophan. The D gene is left open where the match is weak. The size of a clone is reported for some rows only, either as once, few or many, or as a class for expanded clones.

abundance: medium-sized
v_gene: TRBV10-3
j_gene: TRBJ1-2
d_gene: .
CDR3aa: CAISELTGGGYTF
CDR3nt: TGTGCCATCAGTGAGTTGACAGGAGGAGGCTACACCTTC

abundance: .
v_gene: TRBV3-1
j_gene: TRBJ1-2
d_gene: TRBD1
CDR3aa: CASSLGQGNYGYTF
CDR3nt: TGTGCCAGCAGCCTCGGACAGGGCAACTATGGCTACACCTTC

abundance: many
v_gene: TRBV7-9
j_gene: TRBJ1-1
d_gene: TRBD1
CDR3aa: CASSLAAGGYTEAFF
CDR3nt: TGTGCCAGCAGCTTGGCGGCAGGGGGTTACACTGAAGCTTTCTTT

abundance: medium-sized
v_gene: TRBV7-2
j_gene: TRBJ2-7
d_gene: .
CDR3aa: CASSLGVYEQYF
CDR3nt: TGTGCCAGCAGCTTAGGAGTCTACGAGCAGTACTTC

abundance: medium-sized
v_gene: TRBV6-9
j_gene: TRBJ1-2
d_gene: .
CDR3aa: CASSYRAGRFF
CDR3nt: TGTGCCAGCAGTTACCGAGCTGGCCGCTTCTTC

abundance: many
v_gene: TRBV18
j_gene: TRBJ2-1
d_gene: TRBD1
CDR3aa: CASSPFPSGTGVNEQFF
CDR3nt: TGTGCCAGCTCACCTTTTCCATCCGGGACAGGGGTTAATGAGCAGTTCTTC

abundance: medium-sized
v_gene: TRBV6-5
j_gene: TRBJ1-4
d_gene: .
CDR3aa: CASRSGGATNEKLFF
CDR3nt: TGTGCCAGCAGGAGCGGGGGCGCGACTAATGAAAAACTGTTTTTT

abundance: few
v_gene: TRBV11-2
j_gene: TRBJ2-1
d_gene: .
CDR3aa: CASSLGPLKPNEQFF
CDR3nt: TGTGCCAGCAGCTTAGGACCCCTCAAGCCCAATGAGCAGTTCTTC

abundance: few
v_gene: TRBV6-2/TRBV6-3
j_gene: TRBJ2-1
d_gene: TRBD1
CDR3aa: CASSLEDRGIYNEQFF
CDR3nt: TGTGCCAGCAGCTTAGAGGACAGGGGCATCTACAATGAGCAGTTCTTC

abundance: medium-sized
v_gene: TRBV27
j_gene: TRBJ2-1
d_gene: TRBD2
CDR3aa: CASSKPGLAGVDEQFF
CDR3nt: TGTGCCAGCAGTAAACCGGGACTAGCGGGGGTGGATGAGCAGTTCTTC

abundance: many
v_gene: TRBV20-1
j_gene: TRBJ2-1
d_gene: TRBD2
CDR3aa: CSARGLAGVSYNEQFF
CDR3nt: TGCAGTGCTAGAGGCCTAGCGGGAGTGTCCTACAATGAGCAGTTCTTC

abundance: .
v_gene: TRBV20-1
j_gene: TRBJ2-5
d_gene: .
CDR3aa: CSAPGSEETQYF
CDR3nt: TGCAGTGCTCCTGGGTCCGAAGAGACCCAGTACTTC

abundance: medium-sized
v_gene: TRBV28
j_gene: TRBJ2-7
d_gene: .
CDR3aa: CASRFTGITYEQYF
CDR3nt: TGTGCCAGCCGCTTTACAGGGATCACCTACGAGCAGTACTTC

abundance: many
v_gene: TRBV2
j_gene: TRBJ2-3
d_gene: TRBD2
CDR3aa: CASSDSGRAGDTQYF
CDR3nt: TGTGCCAGCAGTGATAGCGGGAGGGCCGGAGATACGCAGTATTTT